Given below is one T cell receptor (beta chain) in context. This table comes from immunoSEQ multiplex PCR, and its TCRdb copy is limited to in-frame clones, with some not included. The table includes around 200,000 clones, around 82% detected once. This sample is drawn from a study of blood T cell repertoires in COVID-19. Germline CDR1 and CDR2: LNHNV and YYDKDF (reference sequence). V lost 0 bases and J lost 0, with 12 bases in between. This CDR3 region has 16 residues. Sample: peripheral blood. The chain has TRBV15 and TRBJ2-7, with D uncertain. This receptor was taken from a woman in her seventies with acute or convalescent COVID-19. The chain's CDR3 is CATSREFYPSSYEQYF. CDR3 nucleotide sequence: TGTGCCACCAGCAGAGAGTTCTACCCGAGCTCCTACGAGCAGTACTTC.